This record covers a single TCR beta chain. Its target is not known. This CDR3 is missing its conserved last phenylalanine or tryptophan, likely due to a read error. The DNA is omitted, as the CDR3 cannot be located on it reliably, and the CDR3 follows TCRdb's listing. These data originate in a study of identifying expanded T cells in peripheral blood. During the collection period, no donor immune events like infections were recorded. CDR1 DFQATT and CDR2 SNEGSKA come from the germline V gene (reference sequence). The CDR3 extends over 9 residues, inclusive of both ends. Study conclusions and caveats: Over two and four weeks, about 16.4 and 19 clones changed, versus 1.2 between replicates.

The protocol was immunoSEQ multiplex PCR, while the TCRdb copy is restricted to in-frame clones and leaves out a portion. Seen here are about 78,000 clones, around four fifths observed once, and the top ten hold approximately 18%. This TCR came from a person aged 18 to 70 in good health. The V gene is TRBV20-1, the J gene TRBJ1-2. Material: blood. CDR3 loop: CSASGTPLR.